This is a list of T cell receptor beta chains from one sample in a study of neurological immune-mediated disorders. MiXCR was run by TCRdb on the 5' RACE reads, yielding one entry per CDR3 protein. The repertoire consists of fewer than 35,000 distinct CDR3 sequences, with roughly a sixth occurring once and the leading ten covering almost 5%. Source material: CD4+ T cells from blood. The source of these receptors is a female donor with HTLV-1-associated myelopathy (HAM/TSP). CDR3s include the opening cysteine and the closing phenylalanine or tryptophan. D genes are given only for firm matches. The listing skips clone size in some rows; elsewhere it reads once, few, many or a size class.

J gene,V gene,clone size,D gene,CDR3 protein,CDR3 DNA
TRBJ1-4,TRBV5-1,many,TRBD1,CASSLTGGGEKLFF,TGCGCCAGCAGCTTGACAGGGGGAGGAGAAAAACTGTTTTTT
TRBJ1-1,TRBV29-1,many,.,CSVEWGSTEAFF,TGCAGCGTTGAATGGGGCAGCACTGAAGCTTTCTTT
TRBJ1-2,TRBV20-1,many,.,CSGGVGNYGYTF,TGCAGTGGGGGGGTCGGTAACTATGGCTACACCTTC
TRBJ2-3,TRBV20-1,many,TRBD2,CSARDGERGGADTQYF,TGCAGTGCTAGAGATGGGGAGCGGGGGGGCGCAGATACGCAGTATTTT
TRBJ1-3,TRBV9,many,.,CASSEGFGNTIYF,TGTGCCAGCAGCGAGGGCTTTGGAAACACCATATATTTT
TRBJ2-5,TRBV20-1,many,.,CSAGEAGSRAETQYF,TGCAGTGCTGGAGAGGCAGGCTCGAGGGCAGAGACCCAGTACTTC
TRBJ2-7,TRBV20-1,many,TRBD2,CSAVSGGPSNEQYF,TGCAGTGCTGTCAGCGGGGGCCCCTCGAACGAGCAGTACTTC
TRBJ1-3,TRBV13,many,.,CASSLGTGTIYF,TGTGCCAGCAGCTTAGGGACAGGCACCATATATTTT
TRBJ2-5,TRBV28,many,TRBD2,CASSLTVRTSQETQYF,TGTGCCAGCAGTTTAACAGTCAGGACTAGTCAGGAGACCCAGTACTTC
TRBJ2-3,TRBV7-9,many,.,CASSLAVGAHTDTQYF,TGTGCCAGCAGCTTAGCGGTTGGGGCGCACACAGATACGCAGTATTTT
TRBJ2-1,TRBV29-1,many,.,CSVRRQGGDEQFF,TGCAGCGTGCGCAGACAGGGCGGGGATGAGCAGTTCTTC
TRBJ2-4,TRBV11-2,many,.,CASSLDPGIQYF,TGTGCCAGCAGCTTAGATCCCGGCATTCAGTACTTC
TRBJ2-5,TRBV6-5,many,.,CASSPRGGAEETQYF,TGTGCCAGCAGCCCGAGGGGGGGAGCGGAAGAGACCCAGTACTTC
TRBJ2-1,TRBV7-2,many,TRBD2,CASSLDQGGNEQFF,TGTGCCAGCAGCTTAGACCAGGGAGGGAATGAGCAGTTCTTC
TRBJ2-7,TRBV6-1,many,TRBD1,CASISGTGYNDEQYF,TGTGCCAGCATCTCCGGGACAGGGTATAACGACGAGCAGTACTTC
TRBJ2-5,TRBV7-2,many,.,CASSLAREETQYF,TGTGCCAGCAGCTTAGCCCGGGAAGAGACCCAGTACTTC
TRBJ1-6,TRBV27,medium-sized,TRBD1,CASSLLGQGASPLHF,TGTGCCAGCAGTTTACTCGGACAGGGTGCTTCACCCCTCCACTTT
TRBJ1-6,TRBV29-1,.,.,CSVDTTYGVHF,TGCAGCGTTGATACTACATATGGGGTCCACTTT
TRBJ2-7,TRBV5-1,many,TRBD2,CASSLTSGSYEQYF,TGCGCCAGCAGCTTGACTAGCGGGTCCTACGAGCAGTACTTC
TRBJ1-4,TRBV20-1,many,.,CSARHSLNEKLFF,TGCAGTGCTAGACACAGTTTGAATGAAAAACTGTTTTTT
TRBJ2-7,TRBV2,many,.,CASSVEQGRYEQYF,TGTGCCAGCAGTGTGGAACAGGGGAGGTACGAGCAGTACTTC
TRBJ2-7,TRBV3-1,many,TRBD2,CASSPGRGGEQYF,TGTGCCAGCAGCCCGGGACGGGGGGGCGAGCAGTACTTC
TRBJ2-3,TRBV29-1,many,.,CSVALGASDTQYF,TGCAGCGTCGCTTTGGGGGCTTCGGATACGCAGTATTTT